These 19 T cell receptor beta chains were sequenced from one sample in a study of cytomegalovirus exposure and HLA in healthy donors. A multiplex PCR was run with 60 Vbeta primers and 13 Jbeta primers. The data were produced by immunoSEQ multiplex PCR, yet TCRdb's version contains in-frame clones alone and is incomplete. The profile shows 81,000 or so clones, 77% of them singletons. The specimen sequenced was PBMCs. Receptors were obtained from a man over 45 in good health and CMV-seropositive.

The V and J genes are TRBV4-2 and TRBJ2-4, with a weak D call TRBD2 (7 bases). From germline, CDR1 is LGHNA and CDR2 YNFKEQ. Trimming cost V 1 base and J 1 base, with 11 bases left between them. This CDR3 is 16 amino acids long. The CDR3 spells CASSQGGREAKNIQYF. In DNA, the CDR3 is TGTGCCAGCAGCCAAGGGGGGCGGGAGGCCAAAAACATTCAGTACTTC.

This sequence joins TRBV25-1 and TRBJ1-2; 8 bases are a match to TRBD1. J gave up 5 bases and V 5 bases, and 7 bases lay outside the gene matches. CDR1 and CDR2 (germline): MGHDK, SYGVNS. The CDR3 loop spans 14 amino acids. This CDR3 is CASSQPGGVYGYTF. Here the CDR3 DNA reads TGTGCCAGCAGTCAGCCAGGGGGCGTATATGGCTACACCTTC.

The rearrangement links TRBV6-5 to TRBJ1-5, with 9 bases fitting TRBD1. Germline V gives CDR1 MNHEY, CDR2 SVGAGI. This CDR3 is built from 14 residues. V was clipped by 6 bases and J by 6 bases; unmatched bases: 6. The CDR3 bases are TGTGCCAGCAGGGCCGGGACAGGGATTCAGCCCCAGCATTTT. This translates into CASRAGTGIQPQHF.

The V and J genes are TRBV11-2 and TRBJ1-4, with TRBD1 as a possible D gene (5 bases). Trimming removed 5 bases from V and 5 bases from J, with 15 bases in between. Germline lookup yields CDR1 SGHAT and CDR2 FQNNGV. The CDR3 loop spans 15 amino acids. CDR3 in amino acids: CASSQRGAENEKLFF. The CDR3 nucleotides are TGTGCCAGCAGCCAGCGGGGCGCAGAGAATGAAAAACTGTTTTTT.

This clone was found a few times. The rearrangement links TRBV7-3 to TRBJ1-1; the match to TRBD1 covers 8 bases. Trimming at V came to 7 bases and at J to 1 base, leaving 5 bases not matched to a gene. CDR1 is SGHTA, CDR2 FQGTGA, per germline. There are 14 residues in the CDR3. The CDR3 DNA reads as TGTGCCAGCAAACGAGGACAGGGGAACACTGAAGCTTTCTTT. Translating gives CASKRGQGNTEAFF.

This clone was observed a handful of times. V gene TRBV5-1 combines with J gene TRBJ2-3, with TRBD2 as a possible D gene (6 bases). The CDR3 sequence is 15 residues long. Germline CDR1 reads SGHRS; CDR2 reads YFSETQ. The V and J ends lost 0 bases and 3 bases respectively, with 11 bases between them. CDR3 region: CASSLGRLGTDTQYF. DNA of the CDR3: TGCGCCAGCAGCTTGGGCAGACTAGGAACAGATACGCAGTATTTT.

The V call is TRBV4-1, the J call TRBJ2-1; 8 positions agree with TRBD2. The CDR3 has 15 residues. CDR1 is MGHRA, CDR2 YSYEKL, per germline. V lost 1 base, J lost 5 bases, and 4 bases stayed unmatched. The DNA for the CDR3 is TGCGCCAGCAGCCAAGGGACTAGCCCAGACAATGAGCAGTTCTTC. It is translated as CASSQGTSPDNEQFF.

This clone is a singleton in its sample. The chain recombines TRBV5-1 with TRBJ2-1; no clear D gene. This CDR3 is 14 amino acids long. V was trimmed by 1 base and J by 0 bases, leaving 5 bases between them. Germline-derived CDR1 and CDR2 are SGHRS and YFSETQ. The CDR3 DNA reads as TGCGCCAGCAGCTTGTCGTTCTCCTACAATGAGCAGTTCTTC. The encoded protein is CASSLSFSYNEQFF.

V and J are TRBV2 and TRBJ1-2; possible D gene TRBD1, 6 bases. With 6 bases removed from V and 2 bases from J, the gap between germline ends came to 13 bases. Germline CDR1 reads SNHLY; CDR2 reads FYNNEI. The CDR3 consists of 14 residues. The CDR3: CASRTGQRNYGYTF. The CDR3 DNA is TGTGCCAGCAGAACAGGACAGCGCAACTATGGCTACACCTTC.

The chain combines TRBV19 with TRBJ2-7; 10 positions agree with TRBD1. The V and J ends lost 7 bases and 5 bases, in that order; junction bases with no gene match: 14. CDR3 length equals 16 residues. Per germline, CDR1 LNHDA and CDR2 SQIVND (reference sequence). This chain's CDR3 is CASKIRLGDRGDEQYF. CDR3 DNA: TGTGCCAGTAAAATCCGGCTGGGGGACAGGGGAGACGAGCAGTACTTC.

The rearrangement joins TRBV13 to TRBJ1-5; 9 positions agree with TRBD1. Germline V lookup: CDR1 PRHDT, CDR2 FYEKMQ (reference sequence). The CDR3 has 17 amino acids. V gave up 2 bases and J gave up 0 bases; unmatched junction bases: 5. In DNA, the CDR3 is TGTGCCAGCAGCTTAATGGGACAGGGCGGTAGCAATCAGCCCCAGCATTTT. It is translated as CASSLMGQGGSNQPQHF.

In its sample, this clone was seen a few times. The rearrangement links TRBV5-1 to TRBJ2-3, with 9 nucleotides matching TRBD2. Germline V gene sequence: CDR1 SGHRS, CDR2 YFSETQ. V lost 4 bases, J lost 6 bases, and 6 bases stayed unmatched. The CDR3 covers 14 residues. CDR3 region: CASSIAGESDTQYF. CDR3 in DNA: TGCGCCAGCAGCATAGCGGGAGAGTCCGATACGCAGTATTTT.

The V and J genes are TRBV9 and TRBJ2-1, with 11 bases that match TRBD2. The germline V gene has CDR1 SGDLS and CDR2 YYNGEE. This CDR3 has 15 amino acids. Germline trimming cut 4 bases from V and 5 bases from J; bases unmatched to any gene: 5. The CDR3 loop reads CASSPVAGGNNEQFF. The CDR3 region has the DNA TGTGCCAGCAGCCCAGTAGCGGGAGGGAACAATGAGCAGTTCTTC.

The V gene is TRBV7-3, the J gene TRBJ2-3; TRBD2 matches 10 bases. Unmatched junction bases numbered 4, after V lost 5 bases and J lost 2 bases. The CDR3 has 15 residues. Germline-derived CDR1 and CDR2 are SGHTA and FQGTGA. CDR3 sequence reads: CASSPGLANTDTQYF. The DNA for the CDR3 is TGTGCCAGCAGCCCGGGACTAGCGAACACAGATACGCAGTATTTT.

The rearrangement joins TRBV19 to TRBJ2-2; 11 bases map to TRBD1. V gave up 10 bases and J gave up 5 bases; unmatched junction bases: 9. The CDR3 runs 15 residues. Germline CDR1 is LNHDA and CDR2 is SQIVND (reference sequence). The CDR3 region is CATCPGTGGTGELFF. CDR3 DNA sequence: TGTGCCACCTGTCCTGGGACAGGGGGGACCGGGGAGCTGTTTTTT.

This clone was picked up one time. J is TRBJ2-7 and V is TRBV11-2, with 7 bases lining up with TRBD2. The CDR3 contains 14 residues. The V segment lost 2 bases and the J segment 0 bases; nucleotides outside the gene matches: 1. Germline V gene data show CDR1 as SGHAT and CDR2 as FQNNGV. The CDR3 spells CASSLQRDSYEQYF. The CDR3 DNA is TGTGCCAGCAGCTTACAGCGGGACTCCTACGAGCAGTACTTC. Supplemented by reference TRBV11-2 and TRBJ2-7, the full variable domain reads EAGVAQSPRYKIIEKRQSVAFWCNPISGHATLYWYQQILGQGPKLLIQFQNNGVVDDSQLPKDRFSAERLKGVDSTLKIQPAKLEDSAVYLCASSLQRDSYEQYFGPGTRLTVT.

This chain joins TRBV9 and TRBJ1-2; possible D gene TRBD1, 6 bases. This CDR3 spans 14 amino acids. The V and J ends lost 3 bases and 4 bases respectively, with 13 bases between them. Germline-derived CDR1 and CDR2 are SGDLS and YYNGEE. The CDR3 region is CASSENTGPYGYTF. Here the CDR3 DNA reads TGTGCCAGCAGCGAAAATACAGGGCCCTATGGCTACACCTTC. Complete variable domain (other parts from reference TRBV9 and TRBJ1-2): DSGVTQTPKHLITATGQRVTLRCSPRSGDLSVYWYQQSLDQGLQFLIQYYNGEERAKGNILERFSAQQFPDLHSELNLSSLELGDSALYFCASSENTGPYGYTFGSGTRLTVV.

V usage is TRBV5-6 and J usage is TRBJ2-7; TRBD1 aligns across 7 bases. With 0 bases clipped from V and 5 bases from J, the junction kept 14 bases outside the gene matches. The germline CDR1 and CDR2 sequences are SGHDT and YYEEEE. CDR3 length equals 17 residues. The CDR3 reads CASSLGQGPLRWDEQYF. DNA for the CDR3: TGTGCCAGCAGCTTGGGACAGGGTCCCCTACGATGGGACGAGCAGTACTTC.

V and J are TRBV5-4 and TRBJ2-3, with TRBD2 matching 13 bases. This CDR3 contains 20 residues. CDR1 is SGHNT and CDR2 is YYREEE in the germline V gene (reference sequence). After removal of 3 bases from V and 3 bases from J, the junction contained 16 bases not matched to a gene. CDR3 in amino acids: CASSSRTGGGLAGATDTQYF. DNA for the CDR3: TGTGCCAGCAGCTCCCGGACAGGGGGCGGACTAGCGGGAGCGACAGATACGCAGTATTTT.